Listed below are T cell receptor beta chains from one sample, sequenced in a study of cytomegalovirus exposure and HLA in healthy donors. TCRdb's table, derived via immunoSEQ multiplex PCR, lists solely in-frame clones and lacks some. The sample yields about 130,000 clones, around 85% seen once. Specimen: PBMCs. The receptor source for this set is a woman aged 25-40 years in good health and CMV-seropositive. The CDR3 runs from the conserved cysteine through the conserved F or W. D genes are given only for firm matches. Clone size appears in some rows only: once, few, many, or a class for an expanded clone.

TGTGCCAGCAGCGCCGGGGGGAGCGAGTACAATGAGCAGTTCTTC | CASSAGGSEYNEQFF | TRBJ2-1 | - | TRBV9 | TRBD2
TGCGCCAGCAGCTTGGACTACTTAGAGCAGTACTTC | CASSLDYLEQYF | TRBJ2-5 | - | TRBV5-1 | -
TGTGCCAGCAGTGGGGCGGGGAGGGTCTCCTACGAGCAGTACTTC | CASSGAGRVSYEQYF | TRBJ2-7 | - | TRBV2 | TRBD2
TGTGCCACCAGCATAGACACTGGAAACACCATATATTTT | CATSIDTGNTIYF | TRBJ1-3 | - | TRBV15 | -
TGTGCCTGGAGCGGTAGATGGGGCTCGACTAATGAAAAACTGTTTTTT | CAWSGRWGSTNEKLFF | TRBJ1-4 | - | TRBV30 | -
TGTGCCTGGAGCGCGAACCAAGAGACCCAGTACTTC | CAWSANQETQYF | TRBJ2-5 | few | TRBV30 | -
TGTGCCAGCAGTTTAGCGTGGAGGTACCTATCCTCCGAGCAGTACTTC | CASSLAWRYLSSEQYF | TRBJ2-7 | - | TRBV28 | -
TGTGCCAGCAGCTTAGGAGCAGGGGGTAGCGTCGAGCAGTACTTC | CASSLGAGGSVEQYF | TRBJ2-7 | - | TRBV7-8 | TRBD1
TGTGCCAGCAGATCGGGACAGGGCGGGGAGCTGTTTTTT | CASRSGQGGELFF | TRBJ2-2 | - | TRBV2 | TRBD1
TGTGCCAGCAGTGGCTGGCGGGGGCTGGAGACCCAGTACTTC | CASSGWRGLETQYF | TRBJ2-5 | - | TRBV2 | -